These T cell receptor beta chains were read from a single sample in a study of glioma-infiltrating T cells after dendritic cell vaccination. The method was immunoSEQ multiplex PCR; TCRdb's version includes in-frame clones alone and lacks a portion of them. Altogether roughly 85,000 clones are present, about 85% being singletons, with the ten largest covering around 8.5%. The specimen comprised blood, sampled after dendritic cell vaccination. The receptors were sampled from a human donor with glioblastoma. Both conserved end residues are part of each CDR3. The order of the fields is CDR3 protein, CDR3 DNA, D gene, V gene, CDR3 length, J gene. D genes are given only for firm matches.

CDR3: CASSLEPAGYTEAFF; DNA: TGCGCCAGCAGCTTGGAACCGGCAGGGTACACTGAAGCTTTCTTT; D: NA; V: TRBV5-1; length: 15; J: TRBJ1-1
CDR3: CASSKNDLSSYNEQFF; DNA: TGTGCCAGTAGTAAAAACGACTTGAGCTCCTACAATGAGCAGTTCTTC; D: NA; V: TRBV19; length: 16; J: TRBJ2-1
CDR3: CASSVDWVGGQGTGELFF; DNA: TGTGCCAGCAGCGTAGATTGGGTTGGGGGACAGGGGACCGGGGAGCTGTTTTTT; D: TRBD1; V: TRBV9; length: 18; J: TRBJ2-2
CDR3: CASSPRQGDGYGYTF; DNA: TGTGCCAGCAGCCCCCGACAGGGGGACGGCTATGGCTACACCTTC; D: TRBD1; V: TRBV13; length: 15; J: TRBJ1-2
CDR3: CASSPDRVNTGELFF; DNA: TGTGCCAGCAGCCCGGACAGGGTGAACACCGGGGAGCTGTTTTTT; D: TRBD1; V: TRBV6-6; length: 15; J: TRBJ2-2
CDR3: CASSEEEYSNQPQHF; DNA: TGTGCCAGCAGTGAAGAGGAGTATAGCAATCAGCCCCAGCATTTT; D: NA; V: TRBV2; length: 15; J: TRBJ1-5
CDR3: CASSHDKISLAGYYEQYF; DNA: TGTGCCAGCAGCCATGATAAGATATCGCTAGCGGGATACTACGAGCAGTACTTC; D: TRBD2; V: TRBV4-2; length: 18; J: TRBJ2-7
CDR3: CASSGRGPGNTEAFF; DNA: TGTGCCAGCAGTGGGAGGGGCCCGGGAAACACTGAAGCTTTCTTT; D: NA; V: TRBV6-1; length: 15; J: TRBJ1-1
CDR3: CASMDTGEGSYEQYF; DNA: TGTGCCAGCATGGACACGGGGGAGGGCTCCTACGAGCAGTACTTC; D: TRBD2; V: TRBV28; length: 15; J: TRBJ2-7
CDR3: CASSPTSGRAIEQFF; DNA: TGTGCCAGCAGTCCGACTAGCGGGAGGGCCATCGAGCAGTTCTTC; D: TRBD2; V: TRBV6-1; length: 15; J: TRBJ2-1